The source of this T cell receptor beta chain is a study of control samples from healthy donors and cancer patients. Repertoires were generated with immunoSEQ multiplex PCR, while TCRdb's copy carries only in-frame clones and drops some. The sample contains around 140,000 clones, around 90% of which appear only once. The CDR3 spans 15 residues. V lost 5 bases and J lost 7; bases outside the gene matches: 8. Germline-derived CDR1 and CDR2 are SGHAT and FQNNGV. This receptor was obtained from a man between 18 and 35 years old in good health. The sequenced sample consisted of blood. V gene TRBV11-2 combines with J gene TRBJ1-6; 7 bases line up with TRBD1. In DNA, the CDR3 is TGTGCCAGCAGCCGACGAACAGGGGACAATTCACCCCTCCACTTT. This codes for CASSRRTGDNSPLHF.